This T cell receptor beta chain comes out of a study of cytomegalovirus exposure and HLA in healthy donors. Study observations and caveats: Altogether, around 160 TCR beta chains were recorded as cytomegalovirus-associated. TCR sequences were mostly rare, though some public TCRs occurred in many donors.

The assay was immunoSEQ multiplex PCR, and TCRdb's table has in-frame clones only and misses some. The table includes 150,000 to 200,000 clones, approximately 84% detected once. V was clipped by 3 bases and J by 6 bases, with 11 bases between them. This CDR3 has 13 residues. The V gene's germline CDR1 is GTSNPN and CDR2 SVGIG (reference sequence). On this clone: The antigen is not known.

This clonotype was obtained from a young man in good health and CMV-seropositive. The sample consisted of PBMCs. This chain joins TRBV30 and TRBJ2-2, with D maybe TRBD1 (6 bases). CDR3 region: CAWRNRVAGELFF. The CDR3 DNA follows: TGTGCCTGGAGGAACAGGGTCGCCGGGGAGCTGTTTTTT.